This TCR beta chain is from a study of Graves' ophthalmopathy and Graves' hyperthyroidism. This clonotype was recorded at least ten times. RNA transcripts provided the template for amplifying TCR beta CDR3 regions. Following a first-round RT-PCR that used HTBI primers, a second-round multiplex PCR was carried out. Via MiXCR, TCRdb re-called the multiplex PCR reads, giving one row per CDR3 protein. The table shows about 550,000 distinct CDR3 sequences, with about 40% occurring only once. J lost 2 bases, V lost 0 bases, and 15 bases had no gene match. The CDR3 loop spans 18 amino acids. Germline lookup yields CDR1 DFQATT and CDR2 SNEGSKA (reference sequence).

This clonotype was sampled from an adult man with Graves' hyperthyroidism. J is TRBJ2-7 and V is TRBV20-1, with 8 bases aligning to TRBD2. Specimen: peripheral blood or thyroid tissue (not recorded which). CDR3 sequence reads: CSARDGLAEPYRTYEQYF. CDR3 nucleotides: TGCAGTGCTAGAGACGGACTAGCTGAACCTTATCGAACCTACGAGCAGTACTTC.